Presented here are 20 T cell receptor beta chains from one specimen sequenced in a study of cytomegalovirus exposure and HLA in healthy donors. The PCR ran on 60 Vbeta and 13 Jbeta primers. The table came from immunoSEQ multiplex PCR; TCRdb's copy has only in-frame clones and leaves some out. The sample consists of approximately 190,000 clones, 70% to 80% of them appearing once. The specimen was PBMCs. The receptor set was obtained from a woman aged 25 to 39 in good health and CMV-seropositive.

The V and J genes are TRBV29-1 and TRBJ1-4; 9 bases map to TRBD1. Trimming removed 6 bases from V and 14 bases from J; junction bases left unmatched: 4. Germline CDR1 SQVTM, CDR2 ANQGSEA. CDR3 size: 10 residues. CDR3: CSVLDRGLFF. DNA of the CDR3: TGCAGCGTCCTCGACAGGGGGCTGTTTTTT.

This clone was recorded only once. This chain links TRBV14 with TRBJ2-5; 10 bases are shared with TRBD2. The CDR3 has 17 residues. V lost 0 bases to trimming and J lost 2 bases; unmatched junction nucleotides: 6. Germline V lookup: CDR1 SGHDN, CDR2 FVKESK. CDR3 region: CASSQDRGLAKQETQYF. The DNA of the CDR3 is TGTGCCAGCAGCCAAGACCGGGGACTAGCGAAGCAAGAGACCCAGTACTTC.

V gene TRBV7-3 combines with J gene TRBJ2-1; weak D call: TRBD2 (5 bases). The CDR3 has 15 amino acids. From germline, CDR1 is SGHTA and CDR2 FQGTGA. The ends were cut back, 2 bases at V and 2 bases at J, with 10 bases in the middle. Here the CDR3 reads CASSLLAATYNEQFF. The CDR3 nucleotides read TGTGCCAGCAGCTTACTAGCCGCGACCTACAATGAGCAGTTCTTC.

This clone has a single count. The chain employs TRBV7-9 and TRBJ2-5; D perhaps matches TRBD1 (6 bases). Germline loops: CDR1 SEHNR, CDR2 FQNEAQ (reference sequence). Trimming pared 2 bases from V and 1 base from J, leaving 14 bases between. CDR3 length equals 16 residues. DNA of the CDR3: TGTGCCAGCAGCTTATTCCCGGACAGCCTCCAAGAGACCCAGTACTTC. Residues: CASSLFPDSLQETQYF.

The chain combines TRBV7-9 with TRBJ1-2; D is undetermined. CDR3 length: 13 residues. Germline CDR1 is SEHNR and CDR2 is FQNEAQ (reference sequence). V dropped 3 bases and J dropped 4 bases, with 9 bases sitting between them. CDR3 DNA sequence: TGTGCCAGCAGCTTTGAGGGTGGCTATGGCTACACCTTC. This encodes CASSFEGGYGYTF.

The J gene is TRBJ2-3, the V gene TRBV5-5; 9 bases fit TRBD1. The CDR3 covers 16 residues. Unmatched junction bases numbered 10, after V lost 6 bases and J lost 2 bases. The germline V gene encodes CDR1 SGHKS and CDR2 YYEKEE (reference sequence). CDR3 coding DNA: TGTGCCAGCACCCGTACAGGGGGCCACTTCACAGATACGCAGTATTTT. Its protein is CASTRTGGHFTDTQYF.

J is TRBJ2-3 and V is TRBV11-3; TRBD2 is a possible D gene (7 bases). Germline values: CDR1 SGHNT, CDR2 YENEEA. V lost 1 base and J 2 bases, leaving 10 bases between the germline ends. The CDR3 contains 15 residues. CDR3 sequence (DNA): TGTGCCAGCAGCTTAGGGGCGGGGGCCACAGATACGCAGTATTTT. This encodes CASSLGAGATDTQYF.

The chain carries TRBV7-6 and TRBJ2-5; 14 positions match TRBD2. Germline CDR1 is SGHVS and CDR2 is FNYEAQ. This CDR3 is 17 amino acids long. After removal of 0 bases from V and 5 bases from J, the junction contained 5 bases not matched to a gene. Here the CDR3 reads CASSLAGTSGSSETQYF. The DNA for the CDR3 is TGTGCCAGCAGCTTAGCCGGGACTAGCGGGAGTTCGGAGACCCAGTACTTC.

The chain is built from TRBV7-9 and TRBJ1-1; 10 bases align to TRBD1. The germline V gene has CDR1 SEHNR and CDR2 FQNEAQ (reference sequence). CDR3 length: 13 residues. V trimming: 5 bases; J trimming: 3 bases; junction bases outside the gene matches: 0. In DNA form, the CDR3 reads TGTGCCAGCAGCGGACAGGGGGACACTGAAGCTTTCTTT. Its protein is CASSGQGDTEAFF.

This clone was detected a few times. V is TRBV19 and J is TRBJ1-5, with a possible D match to TRBD1 (5 bases). The CDR3 covers 14 residues. Germline-derived CDR1 and CDR2 are LNHDA and SQIVND (reference sequence). The V and J ends lost 6 bases and 3 bases respectively, with 12 bases between them. Here the CDR3 reads CASRGREANQPQHF. The CDR3 DNA reads TGTGCCAGTAGAGGCAGGGAAGCCAATCAGCCCCAGCATTTT.

The rearrangement joins TRBV11-2 to TRBJ2-1; TRBD1 matches at 8 bases. Trimming removed 6 bases from V and 7 bases from J; junction bases left unmatched: 8. The CDR3 sequence is 14 residues long. From germline, CDR1 is SGHAT and CDR2 FQNNGV. CDR3: CASRLTGGTNEQFF. In DNA form, the CDR3 reads TGTGCCAGCAGGTTAACAGGGGGTACGAATGAGCAGTTCTTC.

This chain connects TRBV6-1 to TRBJ1-4; 8 positions match TRBD1. The CDR3 has 15 amino acids. CDR1 is MNHNS, CDR2 SASEGT, per germline. V lost 6 bases to trimming and J lost 8 bases; unmatched junction nucleotides: 11. This chain's CDR3 is CASSATYRGWEKLFF. The CDR3 DNA is TGTGCCAGCAGCGCTACCTACAGGGGGTGGGAAAAACTGTTTTTT.

CDR3 sequence: CASNYNRGGTRNYGYTF. In DNA, the CDR3 is TGTGCCAGCAACTACAATAGGGGGGGGACCCGAAACTATGGCTACACCTTC. This chain connects TRBV7-3 to TRBJ1-2, with D tentatively TRBD1 (6 bases). Trimming left V 7 bases short and J 2 bases short, with 23 bases between. Per the germline V gene, CDR1 is SGHTA and CDR2 is FQGTGA. This CDR3 has 17 residues.

V is TRBV5-5 and J is TRBJ2-3, with 13 bases lining up with TRBD2. This CDR3 comprises 15 residues. The germline V gene has CDR1 SGHKS and CDR2 YYEKEE (reference sequence). Germline trimming cut 1 base from V and 5 bases from J; bases unmatched to any gene: 1. The CDR3 DNA is TGTGCCAGCAGCTTGACTAGCGGGAGGGGAGATACGCAGTATTTT. Its protein is CASSLTSGRGDTQYF.

The rearrangement uses TRBV2 and TRBJ1-2, with 8 bases matching TRBD1. In germline, CDR1 is SNHLY, CDR2 FYNNEI. The CDR3 consists of 15 residues. V shed 4 bases and J 5 bases; nucleotides not matched to a gene: 9. CDR3 DNA sequence: TGTGCCAGCAGTGGCTACGGACAGGGACCTTATGGCTACACCTTC. Translation gives CASSGYGQGPYGYTF.

The chain uses TRBV27 and TRBJ2-3; D possibly corresponds to TRBD2 (6 bases). Germline CDR1 and CDR2: MNHEY and SMNVEV (reference sequence). V lost 5 bases and J 3 bases, leaving 12 bases between the germline ends. The CDR3 is made up of 14 amino acids. CDR3 DNA sequence: TGTGCCAGCAGTGGGGGAGGAGTGACAGATACGCAGTATTTT. Protein: CASSGGGVTDTQYF.

V usage is TRBV27 and J usage is TRBJ2-5, with D tentatively TRBD1 (6 bases). The CDR3 is 14 amino acids. CDR1 is MNHEY and CDR2 is SMNVEV in the germline V gene (reference sequence). Trimming removed 1 base from V and 2 bases from J, with 8 bases in between. The CDR3 region is CASSLLQGQETQYF. The CDR3 bases are TGTGCCAGCAGTTTATTGCAGGGGCAAGAGACCCAGTACTTC.

The chain carries TRBV9 and TRBJ2-5; D possibly corresponds to TRBD2 (6 bases). Between the trimmed V and J ends, which lost 0 bases and 4 bases, there was a span of 7 bases. The CDR3 is 13 residues long. In germline, CDR1 is SGDLS, CDR2 YYNGEE. This CDR3 reads CASSVAGGETQYF. The CDR3 DNA sequence: TGTGCCAGCAGCGTAGCCGGGGGAGAGACCCAGTACTTC. The full variable domain, completed using reference TRBV9 and TRBJ2-5, is DSGVTQTPKHLITATGQRVTLRCSPRSGDLSVYWYQQSLDQGLQFLIQYYNGEERAKGNILERFSAQQFPDLHSELNLSSLELGDSALYFCASSVAGGETQYFGPGTRLLVL.

The chain employs TRBV19 and TRBJ2-7; 7 bases fit TRBD1. Germline V lookup: CDR1 LNHDA, CDR2 SQIVND (reference sequence). CDR3 size: 13 residues. After removal of 6 bases from V and 7 bases from J, the junction contained 9 bases not matched to a gene. CDR3 residues: CASSIVGGREQYF. DNA for the CDR3: TGTGCCAGTAGCATTGTAGGGGGCCGGGAGCAGTACTTC.

The chain employs TRBV6-6 and TRBJ1-1; D unclear. Germline V gives CDR1 MNHNY, CDR2 SVGAGI (reference sequence). The V and J ends lost 2 bases and 6 bases respectively, with 7 bases between them. The CDR3 is 12 amino acids. The CDR3 region is CASSYVSSEAFF. CDR3 nucleotides: TGTGCCAGCAGTTACGTATCTTCTGAAGCTTTCTTT.